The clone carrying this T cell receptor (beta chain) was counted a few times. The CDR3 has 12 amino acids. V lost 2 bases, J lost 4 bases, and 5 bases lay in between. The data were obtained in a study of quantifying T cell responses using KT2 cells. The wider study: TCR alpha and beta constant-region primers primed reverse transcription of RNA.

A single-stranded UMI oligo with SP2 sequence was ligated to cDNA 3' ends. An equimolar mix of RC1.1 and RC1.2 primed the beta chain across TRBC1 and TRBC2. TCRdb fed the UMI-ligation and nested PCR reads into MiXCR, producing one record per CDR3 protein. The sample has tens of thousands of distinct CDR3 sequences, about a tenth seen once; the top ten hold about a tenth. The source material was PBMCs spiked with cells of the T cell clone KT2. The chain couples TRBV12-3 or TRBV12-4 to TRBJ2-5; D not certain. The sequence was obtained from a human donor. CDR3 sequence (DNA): TGTGCCAGCAGTTTAAGTGGAGAGACCCAGTACTTC. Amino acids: CASSLSGETQYF.